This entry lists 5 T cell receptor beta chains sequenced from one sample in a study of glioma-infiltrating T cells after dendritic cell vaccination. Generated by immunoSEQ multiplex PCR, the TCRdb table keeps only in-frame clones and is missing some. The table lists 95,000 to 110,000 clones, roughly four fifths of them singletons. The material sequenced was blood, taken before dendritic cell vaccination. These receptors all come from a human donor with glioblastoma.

The CDR3, as DNA: TGTGCCAGCAGCTTACCCCGTAGGACAGGGGCGAACACCGGGGAGCTGTTTTTT. Translation: CASSLPRRTGANTGELFF. This sequence joins TRBV7-8 and TRBJ2-2, with TRBD1 matching 9 bases. Germline trimming cut 2 bases from V and 0 bases from J; bases unmatched to any gene: 7. Germline CDR1 and CDR2: SGHVS and FQNEAQ. The CDR3 spans 18 residues.

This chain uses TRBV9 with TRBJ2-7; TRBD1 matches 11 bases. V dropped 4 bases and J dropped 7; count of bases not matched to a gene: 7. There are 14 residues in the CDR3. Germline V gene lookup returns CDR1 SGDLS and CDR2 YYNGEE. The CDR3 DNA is TGTGCCAGCAGCCCCGGGACAGGGGGGTGGGAGCAGTACTTC. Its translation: CASSPGTGGWEQYF.

The CDR3, as DNA: TGTGCCAGCAAGTCGCAGGGGGGACAGCCCCAGCATTTT. This encodes CASKSQGGQPQHF. The chain uses TRBV6-5 and TRBJ1-5; 7 nucleotides match TRBD1. The germline V gene has CDR1 MNHEY and CDR2 SVGAGI. This CDR3 has 13 residues. The V segment lost 7 bases and the J segment 7 bases; nucleotides outside the gene matches: 7.

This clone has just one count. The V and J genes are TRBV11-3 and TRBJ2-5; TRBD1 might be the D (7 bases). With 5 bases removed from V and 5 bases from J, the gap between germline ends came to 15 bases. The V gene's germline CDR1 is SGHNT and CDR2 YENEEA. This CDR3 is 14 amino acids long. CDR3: CASSNLQGRETQYF. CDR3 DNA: TGTGCCAGCAGCAACCTACAGGGGAGGGAGACCCAGTACTTC.

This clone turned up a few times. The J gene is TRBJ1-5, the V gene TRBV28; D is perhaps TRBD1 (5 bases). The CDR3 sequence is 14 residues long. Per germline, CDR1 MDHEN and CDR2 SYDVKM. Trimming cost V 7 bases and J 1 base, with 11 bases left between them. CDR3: CASTLGGSNQPQHF. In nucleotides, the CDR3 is TGTGCCAGCACCCTGGGGGGGAGCAATCAGCCCCAGCATTTT. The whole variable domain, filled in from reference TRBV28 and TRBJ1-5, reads DVKVTQSSRYLVKRTGEKVFLECVQDMDHENMFWYRQDPGLGLRLIYFSYDVKMKEKGDIPEGYSVSREKKERFSLILESASTNQTSMYLCASTLGGSNQPQHFGDGTRLSIL.